This is a list of T cell receptor beta chains from one sample in a study of monozygotic twins with cystic fibrosis. Sequenced by immunoSEQ multiplex PCR; TCRdb stores in-frame clones only, minus some. The table includes approximately 32,000 clones, roughly 97% detected once. Sequenced material: blood. Source of these receptors: a girl aged 2-10 years with cystic fibrosis. Both conserved end residues are part of each CDR3. Each record gives: J gene, clone size, D gene, V gene, CDR3 DNA, CDR3 protein. A D gene is named only where the DNA matches it firmly. Clone size is given for some rows only: seen once, a few or many times, or a class if the clone is expanded.

j_call: TRBJ2-5
clone_size: NA
d_call: NA
v_call: TRBV7-6
cdr3_nt: TGTGCCAGCAGCTTCGGTCGGACGGTGGAGACCCAGTACTTC
cdr3_aa: CASSFGRTVETQYF

j_call: TRBJ1-1
clone_size: NA
d_call: TRBD1
v_call: TRBV6-5
cdr3_nt: TGTGCCAGCAGGATTACAGGGGGTGGGACTTTCTTT
cdr3_aa: CASRITGGGTFF

j_call: TRBJ2-1
clone_size: NA
d_call: TRBD2
v_call: TRBV9
cdr3_nt: TGTGCCAGCTCCGGGCGGGAGGGTAAAATTGGGCAGTTCTTC
cdr3_aa: CASSGREGKIGQFF

j_call: TRBJ2-4
clone_size: NA
d_call: NA
v_call: TRBV7-9
cdr3_nt: TGTGCCAGCAGCCCGGAAGGGCTAGCCAAAAACATTCAGTACTTC
cdr3_aa: CASSPEGLAKNIQYF

j_call: TRBJ2-7
clone_size: NA
d_call: NA
v_call: TRBV30
cdr3_nt: TGTGCCTGGACGCCAGGCACCTACGAGCAGTACTTC
cdr3_aa: CAWTPGTYEQYF

j_call: TRBJ1-1
clone_size: NA
d_call: NA
v_call: TRBV19
cdr3_nt: TGTGCCAGTAGTCCGTTCTCGACAGGGAACACTGAAGCTTTCTTT
cdr3_aa: CASSPFSTGNTEAFF

j_call: TRBJ2-2
clone_size: NA
d_call: NA
v_call: TRBV6-5
cdr3_nt: TGTGCCAGCTTCTCGGCGAACACCGGGGAGCTGTTTTTT
cdr3_aa: CASFSANTGELFF

j_call: TRBJ2-7
clone_size: few
d_call: TRBD2
v_call: TRBV19
cdr3_nt: TGTGCCAGTAGTGCGGGACTAGCCGAGCAGTACTTC
cdr3_aa: CASSAGLAEQYF

j_call: TRBJ1-1
clone_size: NA
d_call: NA
v_call: TRBV7-9
cdr3_nt: TGTGCCAGCAGCTCCTTTAAGGGGTTGAACACTGAAGCTTTCTTT
cdr3_aa: CASSSFKGLNTEAFF

j_call: TRBJ1-5
clone_size: NA
d_call: TRBD1
v_call: TRBV19
cdr3_nt: TGTGCCAGTAGTATAGCTTGGGACAGGGGGCAAAGCCAGCCCCAGCATTTT
cdr3_aa: CASSIAWDRGQSQPQHF

j_call: TRBJ2-3
clone_size: NA
d_call: TRBD1
v_call: TRBV7-6
cdr3_nt: TGTGCCAGCAGCTCTCAGGGGGCGCCTAGTCCAGATACGCAGTATTTT
cdr3_aa: CASSSQGAPSPDTQYF

j_call: TRBJ1-4
clone_size: NA
d_call: TRBD1
v_call: TRBV7-2
cdr3_nt: TGTGCCAGCAGCTGGACAGGTTCTAATGAAAAACTGTTTTTT
cdr3_aa: CASSWTGSNEKLFF

j_call: TRBJ1-1
clone_size: NA
d_call: NA
v_call: TRBV18
cdr3_nt: TGTGCCAGCTCTCGATCGACAGTAGCGAACACTGAAGCTTTCTTT
cdr3_aa: CASSRSTVANTEAFF

j_call: TRBJ2-5
clone_size: NA
d_call: NA
v_call: TRBV19
cdr3_nt: TGTGCCAGTAGTATGAATATACTAACGAAAGAGACCCAGTACTTC
cdr3_aa: CASSMNILTKETQYF

j_call: TRBJ2-2
clone_size: NA
d_call: TRBD1
v_call: TRBV10-3
cdr3_nt: TGTGCCATCAAGGGACAGGGAGGCACCGGGGAGCTGTTTTTT
cdr3_aa: CAIKGQGGTGELFF

j_call: TRBJ2-7
clone_size: NA
d_call: TRBD1
v_call: TRBV6-1
cdr3_nt: TGTGCCAGCACAGGGGGCAGGGGAAATTCCTACGAGCAGTACTTC
cdr3_aa: CASTGGRGNSYEQYF

j_call: TRBJ1-1
clone_size: once
d_call: TRBD1
v_call: TRBV6-5
cdr3_nt: TGTGCCAGCAGTTACTCGCAGGGGGGGCGGACTGAAGCTTTCTTT
cdr3_aa: CASSYSQGGRTEAFF

j_call: TRBJ1-1
clone_size: once
d_call: NA
v_call: TRBV29-1
cdr3_nt: TGCAGCGTTGAAGATCTAAGGGTTACGAACACTGAAGCTTTCTTT
cdr3_aa: CSVEDLRVTNTEAFF

j_call: TRBJ1-3
clone_size: NA
d_call: NA
v_call: TRBV4-1
cdr3_nt: TGCGCCAGCAGCCAAGATCTAACGCCGTTAGGATCTGGAAACACCATATATTTT
cdr3_aa: CASSQDLTPLGSGNTIYF

j_call: TRBJ1-1
clone_size: NA
d_call: NA
v_call: TRBV20-1
cdr3_nt: TGCGGAATGGAGGGGCGAACTGAAGCTTTCTTT
cdr3_aa: CGMEGRTEAFF

j_call: TRBJ2-7
clone_size: NA
d_call: NA
v_call: TRBV28
cdr3_nt: TGTGCCAGCAGCTCATTGATTGTTGCAGGACCTACATCCTACGAGCAGTACTTC
cdr3_aa: CASSSLIVAGPTSYEQYF

j_call: TRBJ2-2
clone_size: NA
d_call: NA
v_call: TRBV9
cdr3_nt: TGTGCCAGCAGCGTAGAAGGAGGCACCGGGGAGCTGTTTTTT
cdr3_aa: CASSVEGGTGELFF

j_call: TRBJ2-7
clone_size: once
d_call: TRBD1
v_call: TRBV10-1
cdr3_nt: TGCGCCAGCAGTGAGGGGGACAGTCCCTACGAGCAGTACTTC
cdr3_aa: CASSEGDSPYEQYF

j_call: TRBJ2-2
clone_size: NA
d_call: NA
v_call: TRBV2
cdr3_nt: TGTGCCAGCAGTTTCGGGCACCTGGACACCGGGGAGCTGTTTTTT
cdr3_aa: CASSFGHLDTGELFF

j_call: TRBJ2-7
clone_size: NA
d_call: NA
v_call: TRBV6-8
cdr3_nt: TGTGCCAGCAGCCTGACACCGCCATACGAGCAGTACTTC
cdr3_aa: CASSLTPPYEQYF

j_call: TRBJ2-7
clone_size: NA
d_call: TRBD2
v_call: TRBV25-1
cdr3_nt: TGTGCCAGCAGTGGCTGGAGCGGGGGTAAAGGGGACGAGCAGTACTTC
cdr3_aa: CASSGWSGGKGDEQYF

j_call: TRBJ2-3
clone_size: NA
d_call: TRBD1
v_call: TRBV11-3
cdr3_nt: TGTGCCAGCGCGACAGGGACGGGCACAGATACGCAGTATTTT
cdr3_aa: CASATGTGTDTQYF

j_call: TRBJ2-1
clone_size: NA
d_call: TRBD2
v_call: TRBV30
cdr3_nt: TGTGCCTGGAGTACACGACCGGGACTAGCGGGAGGTCCGTTCTTC
cdr3_aa: CAWSTRPGLAGGPFF

j_call: TRBJ2-7
clone_size: NA
d_call: NA
v_call: TRBV5-4
cdr3_nt: TGTGCCAGCAGCTTGGCAGGGACTGCGTCCTACGAGCAGTACTTC
cdr3_aa: CASSLAGTASYEQYF

j_call: TRBJ2-3
clone_size: NA
d_call: NA
v_call: TRBV21-1
cdr3_nt: TGTGCCAGCAGCAAAGCGAGGACTTCTCCTTACACAGATACGCAGTATTTT
cdr3_aa: CASSKARTSPYTDTQYF

j_call: TRBJ2-6
clone_size: NA
d_call: NA
v_call: TRBV18
cdr3_nt: TGTGCCAGCTCCCCTCCGGGAGCCTCTGGGGCCAACGTCCTGACTTTC
cdr3_aa: CASSPPGASGANVLTF

j_call: TRBJ1-1
clone_size: few
d_call: NA
v_call: TRBV7-6
cdr3_nt: TGTGCCAGCAGCTTACAGGCAGGGGAAGGTGAAGCTTTCTTT
cdr3_aa: CASSLQAGEGEAFF

j_call: TRBJ2-7
clone_size: NA
d_call: NA
v_call: TRBV6-5
cdr3_nt: TGTGCCAGCAGTTACCAGCATCCGTCCTACGAGCAGTACTTC
cdr3_aa: CASSYQHPSYEQYF

j_call: TRBJ2-7
clone_size: NA
d_call: TRBD1
v_call: TRBV2
cdr3_nt: TGTGCCAGCAGGGACAGGGTGTACGAGCAGTACTTC
cdr3_aa: CASRDRVYEQYF

j_call: TRBJ2-3
clone_size: NA
d_call: TRBD2
v_call: TRBV6-4
cdr3_nt: TGTGCCAGCAGGGTAACTGCGCGGGGGTACACAGATACGCAGTATTTT
cdr3_aa: CASRVTARGYTDTQYF

j_call: TRBJ2-7
clone_size: NA
d_call: NA
v_call: TRBV1
cdr3_nt: TGCACCAGCAGCGCATCCGGGACTAGCGGATGCTACGAGCAGTACTTC
cdr3_aa: CTSSASGTSGCYEQYF

j_call: TRBJ1-1
clone_size: NA
d_call: NA
v_call: TRBV10-1
cdr3_nt: TGCGCCAGCAGTGGAGGGCCATCGAACACTGAAGCTTTCTTT
cdr3_aa: CASSGGPSNTEAFF

j_call: TRBJ2-2
clone_size: NA
d_call: TRBD2
v_call: TRBV18
cdr3_nt: TGTGCCAGCTCACCCCCGACTAGCGTGGCCGGGGAGCTGTTTTTT
cdr3_aa: CASSPPTSVAGELFF

j_call: TRBJ2-1
clone_size: NA
d_call: TRBD2
v_call: TRBV29-1
cdr3_nt: TGCAGCGTGGCTCGTCGACTAGCGGGGGTGGGAGGCAATGAGCAGTTCTTC
cdr3_aa: CSVARRLAGVGGNEQFF

j_call: TRBJ2-1
clone_size: NA
d_call: TRBD1
v_call: TRBV19
cdr3_nt: TGTGCCAGTAGGCGACAGGGGGCGAACAATGAGCAGTTCTTC
cdr3_aa: CASRRQGANNEQFF

j_call: TRBJ1-1
clone_size: NA
d_call: TRBD1
v_call: TRBV5-1
cdr3_nt: TGCGCCAGCAGACTTCTCCAGGGGGTCACTGAAGCTTTCTTT
cdr3_aa: CASRLLQGVTEAFF

j_call: TRBJ2-7
clone_size: NA
d_call: NA
v_call: TRBV19
cdr3_nt: TGTGCCAGTAGGGAAACAGGGATGCGGTACGAGCAGTACTTC
cdr3_aa: CASRETGMRYEQYF

j_call: TRBJ1-4
clone_size: NA
d_call: TRBD1
v_call: TRBV9
cdr3_nt: TGTGCCAGCAGCGTAGAGACAGGGATAAGTGAAAAACTGTTTTTT
cdr3_aa: CASSVETGISEKLFF

j_call: TRBJ1-1
clone_size: NA
d_call: NA
v_call: TRBV6-5
cdr3_nt: TGTGCCAGCAGTTACGACCGACTCACTGAAGCTTTCTTT
cdr3_aa: CASSYDRLTEAFF

j_call: TRBJ1-5
clone_size: NA
d_call: NA
v_call: TRBV7-9
cdr3_nt: TGTGCCAGCAGCTTAGGATCGGGGGTAAGCAATCAGCCCCAGCATTTT
cdr3_aa: CASSLGSGVSNQPQHF

j_call: TRBJ1-1
clone_size: NA
d_call: NA
v_call: TRBV19
cdr3_nt: TGTGCCAGTAGTATAGGGGGGGGATTCACTGAAGCTTTCTTT
cdr3_aa: CASSIGGGFTEAFF

j_call: TRBJ2-1
clone_size: NA
d_call: NA
v_call: TRBV19
cdr3_nt: TGTGCCAGTAGCCGGGGGTACAATGAGCAGTTCTTC
cdr3_aa: CASSRGYNEQFF

j_call: TRBJ2-1
clone_size: once
d_call: TRBD2
v_call: TRBV28
cdr3_nt: TGTGCCAGCAGTCGCCTAGCGGGAGGCCTGGAGGATGAGCAGTTCTTC
cdr3_aa: CASSRLAGGLEDEQFF

j_call: TRBJ1-1
clone_size: once
d_call: NA
v_call: TRBV18
cdr3_nt: TGTGCCAGCTCACCCCGGAGGAGTTGGACTGAAGCTTTCTTT
cdr3_aa: CASSPRRSWTEAFF

j_call: TRBJ2-7
clone_size: NA
d_call: NA
v_call: TRBV6-6
cdr3_nt: TGTGCCAGCAGCTATGGGAGACGGGAGCAGTACTTC
cdr3_aa: CASSYGRREQYF